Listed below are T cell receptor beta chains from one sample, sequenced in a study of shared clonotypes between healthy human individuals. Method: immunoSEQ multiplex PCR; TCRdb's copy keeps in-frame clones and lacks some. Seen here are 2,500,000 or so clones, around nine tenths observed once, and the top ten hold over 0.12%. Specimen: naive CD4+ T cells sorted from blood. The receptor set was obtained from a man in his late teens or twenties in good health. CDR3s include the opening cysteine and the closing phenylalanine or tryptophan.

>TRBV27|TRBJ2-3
CASSLSGQLSPSTDTQYF
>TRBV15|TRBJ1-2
CATSRWPGTGADYGYTF
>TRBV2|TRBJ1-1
CASSDSGGATEAFF
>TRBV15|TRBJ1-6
CATSLGQGNNSPLHF
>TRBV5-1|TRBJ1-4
CASSLVSNEKLFF
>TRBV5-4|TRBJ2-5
CASSLGGTKSETQYF
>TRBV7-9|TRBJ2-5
CASSPRSGAGETQYF
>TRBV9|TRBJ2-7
CASSVGSPPYEQYF
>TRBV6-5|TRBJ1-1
CASSYKGQNTEAFF
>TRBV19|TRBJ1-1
CASNDVGGGNTEAFF
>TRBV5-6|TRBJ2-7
CASSLTGAIYEQYF
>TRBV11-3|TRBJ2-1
CASSLGPLREQFF
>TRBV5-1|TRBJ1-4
CASSLEGLGEKLFF
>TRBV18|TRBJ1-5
CASSPGTEGGQPQHF
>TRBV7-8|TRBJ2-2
CASSPITGELFF
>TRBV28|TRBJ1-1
CASSTYWDRNTEAFF
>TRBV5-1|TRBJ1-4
CASSLQPGRGEKLFF
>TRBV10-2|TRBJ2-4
CASRGAGGSNKNIQYF
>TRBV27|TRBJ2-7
CASSLRSKGPPYEQYF
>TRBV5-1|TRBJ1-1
CASSLTQTRGTEAFF
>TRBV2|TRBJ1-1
CASSERQGFTEAFF
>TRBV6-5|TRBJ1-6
CASSYTRGGNSPLHF
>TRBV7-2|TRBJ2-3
CASSRGTADTQYF
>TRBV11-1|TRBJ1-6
CASSTHRDSPLHF
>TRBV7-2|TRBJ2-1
CASSLAPILPTSTNEQFF
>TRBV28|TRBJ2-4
CASSLEGRGKGIQYF
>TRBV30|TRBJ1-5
CAWGTPQPQHF
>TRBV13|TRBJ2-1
CASSPAGRDEQFF
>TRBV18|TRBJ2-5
CASSPRDRPPETQYF
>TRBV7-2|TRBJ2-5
CASSSDTSGRSTQYF
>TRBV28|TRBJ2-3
CAWRGRGSDTQYF
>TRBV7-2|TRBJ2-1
CASSQTYNEQFF
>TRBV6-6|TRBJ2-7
CASSYSTSGRAYEQYF
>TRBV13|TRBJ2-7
CASSRGAYEQYF
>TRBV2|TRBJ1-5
CASILGPNQPQHF
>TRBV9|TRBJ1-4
CASSTIPLTNEKLFF
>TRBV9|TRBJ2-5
CASSVDSGVRETQYF